A selection of T cell receptor beta chains follows, all from one sample in a study of blood T cell repertoires in COVID-19. Profiling relied on immunoSEQ multiplex PCR, and the TCRdb table lists in-frame clones only, not all of them. This table has approximately 390,000 clones, approximately 87% appearing once. Sequencing used PBMCs or T cells enriched from blood (not recorded which). The source of these receptors is a woman aged 50 to 60 who had recovered from COVID-19. CDR3s include the opening cysteine and the closing phenylalanine or tryptophan. D genes are given only for firm matches. Some rows have no size entry. The others give once, few or many, or a class for an expanded clone.

>-|-|TRBJ2-2|TRBV24-1
TGTGCCACCACGTCCCCCAACGGGGAGGTTTGGACCGGGGAGCTGTTTTTT
CATTSPNGEVWTGELFF
>-|TRBD1|TRBJ1-1|TRBV28
TGTGCCAGCAGTTCGACAGGGGGCTGGGACACTGAAGCTTTCTTT
CASSSTGGWDTEAFF
>-|TRBD1|TRBJ1-4|TRBV9
TGTGCCAGCAGCGAGTGGACAGGCTTTAATGAAAAACTGTTTTTT
CASSEWTGFNEKLFF
>-|-|TRBJ1-2|TRBV24-1
TGTGCCACCGGGGGGGGCGGCTACACCTTC
CATGGGGYTF
>-|-|TRBJ2-2|TRBV20-1
TGCAGTGCTAGTCAGCCAAGAGGCACCGGGGAGCTGTTTTTT
CSASQPRGTGELFF
>-|-|TRBJ1-2|TRBV5-1
TGCGCCAGCAGCTTGGACGGAGATTTCTATGGCTACACCTTC
CASSLDGDFYGYTF
>-|-|TRBJ1-6|TRBV28
TGTGCCAGCCACAGGGAGAATAATTCACCCCTCCACTTT
CASHRENNSPLHF
>-|TRBD1|TRBJ1-2|TRBV6-4
TGTGCCAGCAGCAGCCGGTCCCGGGACAGGGGGCGCGGTGGCTACACCTTC
CASSSRSRDRGRGGYTF
>-|-|TRBJ1-2|TRBV5-1
TGCGCCAGCAGCCCGGGGGTTTATGGCTACACCTTC
CASSPGVYGYTF
>-|-|TRBJ1-2|TRBV7-2
TGTGCCAGCAGCTTCAGGCAGGGGCGCGGCTATGGCTACACCTTC
CASSFRQGRGYGYTF
>-|-|TRBJ1-1|TRBV30
TGTGCCTGGAGTGGAGGAATCCCTGAAGCTTTCTTT
CAWSGGIPEAFF
>-|-|TRBJ1-3|TRBV18
TGTGCCAGCTCCCCGTACGGAGGCTTTGGAAACACCATATATTTT
CASSPYGGFGNTIYF
>-|TRBD2|TRBJ2-7|TRBV19
TGTGCCAGTAGTACGATAGCGGGGGAGCCCTACGAGCAGTACTTC
CASSTIAGEPYEQYF
>-|TRBD1|TRBJ1-1|TRBV3-1/TRBV3-2
TGTGCCAGCAGCCGGGGACAGGTTGTCACTGAAGCTTTCTTT
CASSRGQVVTEAFF
>-|-|TRBJ2-7|TRBV25-1
TGTGCCAGCAGTGATAACGCGGGACGGGCCTACGAGCAGTACTTC
CASSDNAGRAYEQYF
>-|TRBD1|TRBJ1-2|TRBV7-8
TGTGCCAGCAGCCCTCTGGACAGGGAGGGGTATGGCTACACCTTC
CASSPLDREGYGYTF
>-|-|TRBJ2-7|TRBV6-5
TGTGCCAGCCGGCGGGGGCCCCCTTGGGAGCAGTACTTC
CASRRGPPWEQYF
>-|-|TRBJ2-5|TRBV7-2
TGTGCCAGCAGCTTAGGGGGCGGGGGCCTCCAAGAGACCCAGTACTTC
CASSLGGGGLQETQYF
>-|TRBD1|TRBJ2-4|TRBV19
TGTGCCAGTAGAGTAGTTGGGGACAGGGGAAATCAGTACTTC
CASRVVGDRGNQYF
>-|TRBD2|TRBJ2-7|TRBV5-6
TGTGCCAGCAACGGACTAGCGGGTGTCACCTACGAGCAGTACTTC
CASNGLAGVTYEQYF
>-|-|TRBJ2-1|TRBV7-8
TGTGCCAGCAGCTTAGTAGGGGTGTCCTACAATGAGCAGTTCTTC
CASSLVGVSYNEQFF
>once|-|TRBJ1-3|TRBV28
TGTGCCAGCAGTGGGGGGGATACTTATTTT
CASSGGDTYF
>-|TRBD2|TRBJ2-1|TRBV2
TGTGCCAGCAGTGAAGCGCGAACTAGCGGGGGTCATGAGCAGTTCTTC
CASSEARTSGGHEQFF
>-|-|TRBJ1-1|TRBV15
TGTGCCACCAGCAGAGATCGAGGCGGGAACACTGAAGCTTTCTTT
CATSRDRGGNTEAFF
>-|TRBD1|TRBJ1-1|TRBV18
TGTGCCAGCTCACTCTCAGGGGGCGTCTTAATGAACACTGAAGCTTTCTTT
CASSLSGGVLMNTEAFF
>-|-|TRBJ1-1|TRBV5-4
TGTGCCAGCAGCTTTGGGAGGCCGGTCGTAGCTTTCTTT
CASSFGRPVVAFF
>-|TRBD1|TRBJ1-2|TRBV28
TGTGCCAGCATCGGCGGCAAGGACAGGAACCTATGGCTGACCGCCTTC
CASIGGKDRNLWLTAF
>-|-|TRBJ1-2|TRBV9
TGTGCCAGCAGCGGTCTAGGCAGTGGCAACGGCTACACCTTC
CASSGLGSGNGYTF
>-|-|TRBJ1-1|TRBV30
TGTGCCTGGAGGAGGTCCGGGAGGATTGAAGCTTTCTTT
CAWRRSGRIEAFF
>-|-|TRBJ1-4|TRBV9
TGTGCCAGCAGCGTAGGGGGGCGAGGGGAAAAACTGTTTTTT
CASSVGGRGEKLFF
>-|-|TRBJ2-2|TRBV7-2
TGTGCCAGCAGCTTAGCGTACGGAGGGAACACCGGGGAGCTGTTTTTT
CASSLAYGGNTGELFF
>-|TRBD1|TRBJ1-4|TRBV5-1
TGCGCCAGCAGCTTCCTTTCCCGGGGGACAGATAATGAAAAACTGTTTTTT
CASSFLSRGTDNEKLFF
>-|TRBD1|TRBJ2-7|TRBV11-3
TGTGCCAGCAGCCGAACTGGACAGGGCGACGAGCAGTACTTC
CASSRTGQGDEQYF
>-|TRBD2|TRBJ2-7|TRBV4-2
TGTGCCAGCAGCCAAGATCAGCGGGGGGTTCTATACGAGCAGTACTTC
CASSQDQRGVLYEQYF
>-|TRBD1|TRBJ2-7|TRBV6-2/TRBV6-3
TGTGCCAGCAGTTACAGGAGGACAGGGGGCGTCTACGAGCAGTACTTC
CASSYRRTGGVYEQYF
>-|-|TRBJ2-2|TRBV5-1
TGCGCCAGCAGCCCGGACGGGACTTCGGCCGGGGAGCTGTTTTTT
CASSPDGTSAGELFF
>few|-|TRBJ2-1|TRBV7-6
TGTGCCAGCAGCCATTCCGGGATCGGGCACAATGAGCAGTTCTTC
CASSHSGIGHNEQFF
>-|TRBD1|TRBJ1-4|TRBV16
TGTGCCAGCAGCCCGACGAGACAGGGAAATGAAAAACTGTTTTTT
CASSPTRQGNEKLFF
>once|-|TRBJ2-3|TRBV5-1
TGCGCCAGCAGCTTGAAAGGCGGGGGCACAGATACGCAGTATTTT
CASSLKGGGTDTQYF
>-|TRBD1|TRBJ1-1|TRBV6-5
TGTGCCAGCAGTTCCAGGGGGGCGCCTTTCAACACTGAAGCTTTCTTT
CASSSRGAPFNTEAFF
>-|-|TRBJ1-2|TRBV19
TGTGCCAGTATGCTGACAGGCCCCTCAACTGGCTACACCTTC
CASMLTGPSTGYTF
>-|-|TRBJ2-7|TRBV5-4
TGTGCCAGCAGCTTAGGATTACAGGGTTACGAGCAGTACTTC
CASSLGLQGYEQYF
>-|-|TRBJ1-4|TRBV6-5
TGTGCCAGCAGTTACGGGTTGCCAGGGGTCGGTGAAAAACTGTTTTTT
CASSYGLPGVGEKLFF
>-|-|TRBJ2-3|TRBV11-1
TGTGCCAGCAGCTTGGGCGCCAGGGGTGGTGCAGATACGCAGTATTTT
CASSLGARGGADTQYF
>once|-|TRBJ1-4|TRBV2
TGTGCCAGCAGTGGAGATGAAAAACTGTTTTTT
CASSGDEKLFF
>-|-|TRBJ1-3|TRBV9
TGTGCCAGCAGCTCGCAGACAGGCTTGGGCACCATATATTTT
CASSSQTGLGTIYF
>few|TRBD1|TRBJ1-5|TRBV4-3
TGCGCCAGCAGCCAAGACTGGGACAGGGGTCTCGGTCAGCCCCAGCATTTT
CASSQDWDRGLGQPQHF
>-|TRBD2|TRBJ2-7|TRBV28
TGTGCCAGCAGTCCGGGGACTATCTACGAGCAGTACTTC
CASSPGTIYEQYF
>-|TRBD1|TRBJ2-4|TRBV24-1
TGTGCCACCAGTGATTCGAAGGCAGGGGGTTTAGGCATTCAGTACTTC
CATSDSKAGGLGIQYF
>-|TRBD1|TRBJ2-1|TRBV12-5
TGTGCTAGTGGTCCGCAGGGGGCCTCCTACAATGAGCAGTTCTTC
CASGPQGASYNEQFF
>-|TRBD2|TRBJ2-3|TRBV4-1
TGCGCCAGCAGCCAAGATGAGCCTAGCGGGGGGACAGATACGCAGTATTTT
CASSQDEPSGGTDTQYF
>-|-|TRBJ2-5|TRBV18
TGTGCCAGCTCACCGACGGGGGTAGAGACCCAGTACTTC
CASSPTGVETQYF
>many|-|TRBJ1-6|TRBV5-1
TGCGCCAGCAGCCCCGGGGAAGATTATTCACCCCTCCACTTT
CASSPGEDYSPLHF
>-|TRBD2|TRBJ2-7|TRBV2
TGTGCCAGCACCCCAGGGGCTAGCGGGGGGCCAAGCTCCTACGAGCAGTACTTC
CASTPGASGGPSSYEQYF
>few|TRBD1|TRBJ1-2|TRBV5-1
TGCGCCAGCAGCTTGGACCTAGCGGACAGGGTTTCCAATGGCTACACCTTC
CASSLDLADRVSNGYTF